One sample yielded the 15 T cell receptor beta chains listed below, sequenced in a study of blood T cell repertoires in COVID-19. Profiled with immunoSEQ multiplex PCR; TCRdb holds only in-frame clones, not every one. The top ten clones hold about 7% of a sample with about 190,000 clones, 75% to 90% of them seen once. The sequenced sample was peripheral blood. The receptors stem from a man aged 35 to 55 with acute or convalescent COVID-19.

This sequence joins TRBV6-4 and TRBJ2-3, with TRBD1 matching 7 bases. Germline V gene lookup returns CDR1 MRHNA and CDR2 SNTAGT. There are 13 residues in the CDR3. The J segment lost 6 bases and the V segment lost 4 bases, leaving 4 bases of the junction unmatched. CDR3 amino acids: CASSADRVDTQYF. DNA for the CDR3: TGTGCCAGCAGTGCAGACAGGGTGGATACGCAGTATTTT.

The chain links TRBV5-1 to TRBJ2-3; 8 bases fit TRBD1. J lost 0 bases, V lost 3 bases, and 6 bases had no gene match. The CDR3 is made up of 16 amino acids. The V gene's germline CDR1 is SGHRS and CDR2 YFSETQ. CDR3 amino acids: CASSSRDRLSTDTQYF. The CDR3 nucleotides read TGCGCCAGCAGCTCCCGGGACAGGCTAAGCACAGATACGCAGTATTTT.

This chain uses TRBV19 with TRBJ1-4; TRBD1 agrees at 7 bases. CDR3 length equals 13 residues. The junction had 4 bases not matched to a gene; V was cut back by 5 bases and J by 7 bases. The V gene's germline CDR1 is LNHDA and CDR2 SQIVND (reference sequence). The CDR3 bases are TGTGCCAGTAGTGGCAGGGGGAGTGAAAAACTGTTTTTT. The encoded protein is CASSGRGSEKLFF.

J is TRBJ1-1 and V is TRBV4-3; TRBD1 might be the D (6 bases). CDR1 and CDR2 (germline): LGHNA, YSLEER. The V gene lost 5 bases and the J gene lost 4 bases, with 14 bases spanning the gap. The CDR3 runs to 14 residues. The CDR3 bases are TGCGCCAGCAGCGACATAGGGGGGGGCACTGAAGCTTTCTTT. Protein product: CASSDIGGGTEAFF.

Remarks on this clone: Within the sample, other DNA sequences also encode this same CDR3. The chain recombines TRBV7-2 with TRBJ1-1; weak D call: TRBD1 (5 bases). The CDR3 is made up of 14 amino acids. With 5 bases removed from V and 2 bases from J, the gap between germline ends came to 12 bases. Germline V lookup: CDR1 SGHTA, CDR2 FQGNSA. CDR3 coding DNA: TGTGCCAGCAGCCTTGGGACTGCTAACACTGAAGCTTTCTTT. It encodes CASSLGTANTEAFF.

The chain combines TRBV3-1 (or the pseudogene TRBV3-2) with TRBJ2-3; 8 bases are a match to TRBD2. The CDR3 extends over 15 amino acids. With V trimmed by 2 bases and J by 1 base, 2 bases remained unmatched. Germline assignment: CDR1 LGHDT and CDR2 YNNKEL (reference sequence). Here the CDR3 reads CASSQNSGGTDTQYF. DNA for the CDR3: TGTGCCAGCAGCCAAAATAGCGGGGGCACAGATACGCAGTATTTT.

The chain employs TRBV12-5 and TRBJ1-5, with 7 bases aligning to TRBD1. V lost 5 bases to trimming and J lost 1 base; unmatched junction nucleotides: 5. CDR1 and CDR2 from the germline V gene are LGHNT and FRNRAP. The CDR3 sequence is 15 residues long. The CDR3 DNA sequence: TGTGCTAGTGGTACAGGGGAGGCAAGCAATCAGCCCCAGCATTTT. This codes for CASGTGEASNQPQHF.

The V call is TRBV30, the J call TRBJ2-1; TRBD1 agrees at 8 bases. Per the germline V gene, CDR1 is GTSNPN and CDR2 is SVGIG (reference sequence). The V segment lost 8 bases and the J segment 7 bases; nucleotides outside the gene matches: 10. The CDR3 contains 13 residues. CDR3 in DNA: TGTGCCCGGGACAGGAATTCAGGGAATGAGCAGTTCTTC. Encoded protein: CARDRNSGNEQFF. The full variable domain, completed using reference TRBV30 and TRBJ2-1, is SQTIHQWPATLVQPVGSPLSLECTVEGTSNPNLYWYRQAAGRGLQLLFYSVGIGQISSEVPQNLSASRPQDRQFILSSKKLLLSDSGFYLCARDRNSGNEQFFGPGTRLTVL.

This chain joins TRBV19 and TRBJ1-5; 11 bases align to TRBD1. The CDR3 extends over 20 amino acids. V shed 3 bases and J 0 bases; nucleotides not matched to a gene: 13. Germline loops: CDR1 LNHDA, CDR2 SQIVND (reference sequence). This CDR3 is CASSINPRDRGGYSNQPQHF. Written as DNA, the CDR3 is TGTGCCAGTAGTATCAACCCCCGGGACAGGGGGGGGTATAGCAATCAGCCCCAGCATTTT.

The genes are TRBV7-2 and TRBJ1-2; D remains unclear. This CDR3 is 13 amino acids long. V was shortened by 3 bases and J by 6 bases, with 11 bases between the two germline ends. Germline-derived CDR1 and CDR2 are SGHTA and FQGNSA. CDR3 in amino acids: CASSFRGRNGYTF. In DNA form, the CDR3 reads TGTGCCAGCAGCTTCCGGGGAAGGAATGGCTACACCTTC.

The genes are TRBV5-1 and TRBJ2-3; a possible D gene is TRBD1 (6 bases). CDR1 is SGHRS and CDR2 is YFSETQ in the germline V gene. Trimming took 4 bases from V and 0 from J, leaving 15 bases between them. The CDR3 spans 16 residues. CDR3 amino acids: CASSLQDRPSTDTQYF. As DNA, the CDR3 is TGCGCCAGCAGCCTTCAGGACAGACCTAGCACAGATACGCAGTATTTT.

The CDR3 nucleotides are TGTGCCAGCAGTGTCGGGACTTCCTACAATGAGCAGTTCTTC. Its protein is CASSVGTSYNEQFF. The chain is built from TRBV27 and TRBJ2-1, with D possibly matching TRBD2 (6 bases). Germline V lookup: CDR1 MNHEY, CDR2 SMNVEV (reference sequence). V was clipped by 5 bases and J by 1 base, with 9 bases between them. This CDR3 is built from 14 residues.

The J gene is TRBJ1-6, the V gene TRBV18; 8 bases line up with TRBD1. The V and J ends lost 9 bases and 7 bases, in that order; junction bases with no gene match: 14. CDR3 length equals 16 residues. Germline lookup yields CDR1 KGHSH and CDR2 LQKENI. CDR3 amino acids: CASTGIERQGNSPLHF. DNA of the CDR3: TGTGCCAGTACGGGAATCGAAAGACAGGGGAATTCACCCCTCCACTTT. Filled out from reference TRBV18 and TRBJ1-6, the complete variable domain reads NAGVMQNPRHLVRRRGQEARLRCSPMKGHSHVYWYRQLPEEGLKFMVYLQKENIIDESGMPKERFSAEFPKEGPSILRIQQVVRGDSAAYFCASTGIERQGNSPLHFGNGTRLTVT.

The chain uses TRBV4-1 and TRBJ2-7, with 9 bases fitting TRBD2. CDR3 length: 17 amino acids. Germline CDR1 is MGHRA and CDR2 is YSYEKL. The V gene end was trimmed by 0 bases and the J gene end by 3 bases; junction bases not matched to a gene: 9. CDR3 coding DNA: TGCGCCAGCAGCCAAGATGCGGGGCGGGGGGGCGTCTACGAGCAGTACTTC. Translation gives CASSQDAGRGGVYEQYF.

The chain has TRBV18 and TRBJ1-4; D is unresolved. Germline CDR1 and CDR2: KGHSH and LQKENI. This CDR3 comprises 11 residues. V lost 6 bases to trimming and J lost 10 bases, with 9 bases between them. The CDR3 region is CASSLDGKLFF. The CDR3 DNA follows: TGTGCCAGCTCTTTAGATGGAAAACTGTTTTTT.